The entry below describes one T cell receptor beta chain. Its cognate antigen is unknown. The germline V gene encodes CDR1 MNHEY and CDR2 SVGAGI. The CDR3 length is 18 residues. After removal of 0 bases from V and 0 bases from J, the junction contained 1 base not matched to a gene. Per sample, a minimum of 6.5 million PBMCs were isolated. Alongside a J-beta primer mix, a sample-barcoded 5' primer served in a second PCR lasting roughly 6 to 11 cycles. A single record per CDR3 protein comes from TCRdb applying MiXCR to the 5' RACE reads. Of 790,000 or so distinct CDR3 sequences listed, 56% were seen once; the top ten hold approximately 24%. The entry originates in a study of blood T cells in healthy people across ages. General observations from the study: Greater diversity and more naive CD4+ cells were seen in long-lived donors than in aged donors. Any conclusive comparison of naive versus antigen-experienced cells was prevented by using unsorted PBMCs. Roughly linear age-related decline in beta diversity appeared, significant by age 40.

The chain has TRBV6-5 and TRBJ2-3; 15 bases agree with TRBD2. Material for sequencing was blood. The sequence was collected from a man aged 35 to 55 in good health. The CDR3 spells CASSYSGLAGGSTDTQYF. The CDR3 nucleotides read TGTGCCAGCAGTTACTCCGGACTAGCGGGAGGGAGCACAGATACGCAGTATTTT.